Here is one TCR beta chain with its context. Its antigen remains unknown. From the 5' RACE reads, TCRdb called clonotypes with MiXCR, one entry per CDR3 protein. The sample comprises around 100,000 distinct CDR3 sequences, 15% to 20% of which are singletons, and around 1.3% rests with the top ten. The CDR3 runs to 18 residues. With V trimmed by 0 bases and J by 4 bases, 11 bases remained unmatched. Germline assignment: CDR1 SGHRS and CDR2 YFSETQ. These data are taken from a study of early T cells in non-severe SARS-CoV-2 infection. Overall study findings and caveats: Anti-spike CD8 responses were favored in VDJdb matching, and private and CD4 specificities were missed.

The chain uses TRBV5-1 and TRBJ2-3; 10 bases are shared with TRBD1. Sequenced input: whole blood. This TCR was recovered from an adult who was a healthcare worker with PCR-confirmed SARS-CoV-2 infection or an uninfected control (not recorded which). The CDR3 coding sequence is TGCGCCAGCAGCTTGGAAATGCCGGGACAGGGGATGTCAGATACGCAGTATTTT. Translation gives CASSLEMPGQGMSDTQYF.